Shown below are 25 T cell receptor beta chains from a single sample sequenced in a study of cytomegalovirus exposure and HLA in healthy donors. Primers for the PCR totalled 60 Vbeta and 13 Jbeta. Here immunoSEQ multiplex PCR was the method, and the copy in TCRdb shows in-frame clones only, minus some. The sample lists approximately 150,000 clones, about 75% occurring once. Sequencing used PBMCs. The source is a man younger than 35 in good health and CMV-seropositive.

The V and J genes are TRBV9 and TRBJ2-1; TRBD2 agrees at 7 bases. Unmatched junction bases numbered 10, after V lost 0 bases and J lost 7 bases. CDR3 length: 16 amino acids. Germline V gene data show CDR1 as SGDLS and CDR2 as YYNGEE. CDR3 amino acids: CASSVAGGSYVNEQFF. The CDR3 bases are TGTGCCAGCAGCGTAGCGGGCGGGAGTTATGTGAATGAGCAGTTCTTC.

This clone has only a few counts. V usage is TRBV14 and J usage is TRBJ2-2, with D unclear. The CDR3 runs 13 residues. CDR1 is SGHDN and CDR2 is FVKESK in the germline V gene. V lost 4 bases to trimming and J lost 4 bases, with 7 bases between them. The CDR3 sequence: CASSLLVTGELFF. The CDR3 nucleotides read TGTGCCAGCAGCCTTCTCGTCACCGGGGAGCTGTTTTTT.

CDR3 loop: CASSLNLNEQFF. For the CDR3, the DNA is TGTGCCAGCAGTTTAAATCTGAATGAGCAGTTCTTC. The gene calls are TRBV27 and TRBJ2-1, with unresolved D. Trimming shortened V by 2 bases and J by 7 bases, and 6 bases separated the two germline ends. CDR3 length: 12 amino acids. Germline values: CDR1 MNHEY, CDR2 SMNVEV (reference sequence).

The chain combines TRBV5-1 with TRBJ2-3; D possibly corresponds to TRBD2 (6 bases). CDR3 length equals 13 residues. Germline CDR1 SGHRS, CDR2 YFSETQ. Trimming shortened V by 1 base and J by 8 bases, and 11 bases separated the two germline ends. DNA for the CDR3: TGCGCCAGCAGCTTGCACCACGGGGGTACGCAGTATTTT. Its protein is CASSLHHGGTQYF.

V and J are TRBV9 and TRBJ1-3; no definite D call. The V end was cut by 0 bases, the J end by 0 bases, with 7 bases between. CDR3 length equals 15 residues. The germline CDR1 and CDR2 sequences are SGDLS and YYNGEE. CDR3 coding DNA: TGTGCCAGCAGCGTAGGCCCGAGCTCTGGAAACACCATATATTTT. This encodes CASSVGPSSGNTIYF.

The chain combines TRBV5-1 with TRBJ2-7; TRBD2 agrees at 8 bases. Trimming removed 3 bases from V and 0 bases from J; junction bases left unmatched: 2. Germline V lookup: CDR1 SGHRS, CDR2 YFSETQ. This CDR3 has 14 residues. CDR3 nucleotide sequence: TGCGCCAGCAGCTCGGGACTAGGCTCCTACGAGCAGTACTTC. It yields the protein CASSSGLGSYEQYF.

V is TRBV25-1 and J is TRBJ2-1; 11 bases line up with TRBD2. The CDR3 has 13 amino acids. V lost 6 bases and J lost 8; bases outside the gene matches: 3. Germline V gene data show CDR1 as MGHDK and CDR2 as SYGVNS. In nucleotides, the CDR3 is TGTGCCAGCAGAACTAGCGGGAGAGATGAGCAGTTCTTC. Amino acids: CASRTSGRDEQFF.

V is TRBV28 and J is TRBJ2-7; tentatively, D is TRBD1 (5 bases). V dropped 6 bases and J dropped 0 bases, with 12 bases sitting between them. Germline CDR1 and CDR2: MDHEN and SYDVKM. The CDR3 consists of 14 residues. The CDR3 sequence is CASRLDTVSYEQYF. The CDR3 bases are TGTGCCAGCAGGTTGGACACGGTCTCCTACGAGCAGTACTTC.

This clone was picked up a small number of times. The rearrangement joins TRBV27 to TRBJ2-7; 10 positions match TRBD2. This CDR3 has 14 residues. After removal of 5 bases from V and 3 bases from J, the junction contained 4 bases not matched to a gene. CDR1 is MNHEY and CDR2 is SMNVEV in the germline V gene (reference sequence). The CDR3, as DNA: TGTGCCAGCAGTGCCCGACTAGCGGGCTACGAGCAGTACTTC. This codes for CASSARLAGYEQYF.

This clone is a singleton in its sample. This chain joins TRBV2 and TRBJ2-4; 11 bases map to TRBD2. The CDR3 totals 16 residues. The V gene end was trimmed by 5 bases and the J gene end by 7 bases; junction bases not matched to a gene: 10. Germline-derived CDR1 and CDR2 are SNHLY and FYNNEI. CDR3 sequence reads: CASSPTILAGVNIQYF. The CDR3 DNA follows: TGTGCCAGCAGTCCAACTATACTAGCGGGAGTCAACATTCAGTACTTC.

The chain uses TRBV28 and TRBJ1-2; TRBD1 might be the D (5 bases). This CDR3 comprises 14 residues. V was shortened by 7 bases and J by 2 bases, with 14 bases between the two germline ends. Germline CDR1 reads MDHEN; CDR2 reads SYDVKM. CDR3 protein: CASTSGASNYGYTF. In DNA form, the CDR3 reads TGTGCCAGCACCTCTGGGGCCTCCAACTATGGCTACACCTTC.

The V and J genes are TRBV5-1 and TRBJ1-4; possible D gene TRBD1, 5 bases. The CDR3 consists of 14 residues. V lost 2 bases and J 5 bases, leaving 10 bases between the germline ends. The V gene's germline CDR1 is SGHRS and CDR2 YFSETQ. The CDR3 DNA follows: TGCGCCAGCAGCTTTCAGGGAGGGAATGAAAAACTGTTTTTT. Its translation is CASSFQGGNEKLFF.

The rearrangement links TRBV7-9 to TRBJ2-3, with D uncertain. The CDR3 has 16 residues. The V gene's germline CDR1 is SEHNR and CDR2 FQNEAQ (reference sequence). The V end lost 1 base, the J end lost 2 bases, and 13 bases lay between the germline ends. CDR3 region: CASSLDTLSHTDTQYF. CDR3 nucleotide sequence: TGTGCCAGCAGCTTAGATACCTTGAGCCACACAGATACGCAGTATTTT. Filled out from reference TRBV7-9 and TRBJ2-3, the complete variable domain reads DTGVSQNPRHKITKRGQNVTFRCDPISEHNRLYWYRQTLGQGPEFLTYFQNEAQLEKSRLLSDRFSAERPKGSFSTLEIQRTEQGDSAMYLCASSLDTLSHTDTQYFGPGTRLTVL.

This chain connects TRBV7-3 to TRBJ2-1; 9 bases align to TRBD2. Trimming took 2 bases from V and 4 from J; bases not matched to a gene: 6. The CDR3 totals 16 residues. Germline V lookup: CDR1 SGHTA, CDR2 FQGTGA. CDR3 amino acids: CASSLDAGGSYNEQFF. The CDR3 DNA sequence: TGTGCCAGCAGCTTAGATGCGGGAGGGAGTTACAATGAGCAGTTCTTC.

J is TRBJ1-5 and V is TRBV28; 9 positions match TRBD1. Germline CDR1 MDHEN, CDR2 SYDVKM. The CDR3 contains 15 residues. V lost 3 bases, J lost 6 bases, and 6 bases stayed unmatched. CDR3 coding DNA: TGTGCCAGCAGTTTTTGGGACAGGGCCCGTCAGCCCCAGCATTTT. Translation gives CASSFWDRARQPQHF.

V usage is TRBV7-3 and J usage is TRBJ2-1, with D possibly being TRBD2 (5 bases). V lost 2 bases, J lost 6 bases, and 14 bases lay in between. CDR1 and CDR2 from the germline V gene are SGHTA and FQGTGA. The length of the CDR3 is 15 residues. CDR3 loop: CASSLRSASRNEQFF. CDR3 coding DNA: TGTGCCAGCAGCTTACGCTCTGCTAGCCGCAATGAGCAGTTCTTC.

The V gene is TRBV2, the J gene TRBJ2-1, with D possibly being TRBD2 (5 bases). Trimming removed 2 bases at V and 0 bases at J, with 8 bases between. Germline V CDR1 and CDR2: SNHLY, FYNNEI. The CDR3 is made up of 15 amino acids. CDR3 sequence reads: CASSELGVSYNEQFF. The CDR3 coding sequence is TGTGCCAGCAGTGAACTCGGGGTCTCCTACAATGAGCAGTTCTTC. Complete variable domain (other parts from reference TRBV2 and TRBJ2-1): EPEVTQTPSHQVTQMGQEVILRCVPISNHLYFYWYRQILGQKVEFLVSFYNNEISEKSEIFDDQFSVERPDGSNFTLKIRSTKLEDSAMYFCASSELGVSYNEQFFGPGTRLTVL.

This clone was seen more than once but under ten times. This chain joins TRBV2 and TRBJ1-5, with TRBD1 matching over 8 bases. The germline V gene has CDR1 SNHLY and CDR2 FYNNEI. This CDR3 has 16 residues. V lost 7 bases to trimming and J lost 5 bases; unmatched junction nucleotides: 13. DNA of the CDR3: TGTGCCAGCACTAGGACAGGGTCTAGGAACCATCAGCCCCAGCATTTT. Protein product: CASTRTGSRNHQPQHF.

As DNA, the CDR3 is TGTGCCAGCAGCTTAGTGTACGGGGTGTTAGAGACCCAGTACTTC. Its protein product is CASSLVYGVLETQYF. This chain connects TRBV7-2 to TRBJ2-5; perhaps TRBD2 as D (5 bases). The germline CDR1 and CDR2 sequences are SGHTA and FQGNSA. The CDR3 consists of 15 residues. V lost 1 base and J 4 bases, leaving 13 bases between the germline ends.

For the CDR3, the DNA is TGTGCCAGCAGCAAGGGGACTATAGATGAGCAGTTCTTC. Amino acid sequence: CASSKGTIDEQFF. The rearrangement uses TRBV11-3 and TRBJ2-1; 7 bases are a match to TRBD2. The germline CDR1 and CDR2 sequences are SGHNT and YENEEA. V lost 5 bases, J lost 8 bases, and 6 bases stayed unmatched. The CDR3 length is 13 residues.

J is TRBJ2-1 and V is TRBV27; TRBD2 aligns across 7 bases. The CDR3 consists of 14 residues. Trimming cost V 7 bases and J 2 bases; bases outside gene matches: 5. Germline V gene data show CDR1 as MNHEY and CDR2 as SMNVEV (reference sequence). This CDR3 reads CASIPSGTYNEQFF. CDR3 in DNA: TGTGCCAGCATCCCTAGCGGTACCTACAATGAGCAGTTCTTC.

This rearrangement joins TRBV7-8 to TRBJ2-7; 7 bases agree with TRBD1. Germline V gene lookup returns CDR1 SGHVS and CDR2 FQNEAQ. The J segment lost 6 bases and the V segment lost 3 bases, leaving 5 bases of the junction unmatched. The CDR3 runs to 13 residues. CDR3 nucleotide sequence: TGTGCCAGCAGCTTGACAGGGCCGAGCGAGCAGTACTTC. It specifies CASSLTGPSEQYF. The full variable domain, its missing parts supplied by reference TRBV7-8 and TRBJ2-7, is GAGVSQSPRYKVAKRGQDVALRCDPISGHVSLFWYQQALGQGPEFLTYFQNEAQLDKSGLPSDRFFAERPEGSVSTLKIQRTQQEDSAVYLCASSLTGPSEQYFGPGTRLTVT.

Note on this clone: Germline and junction disagree at one end, which may indicate a read error. J is TRBJ2-5 and V is TRBV7-7; the D gene is possibly TRBD2 (5 bases). The germline CDR1 and CDR2 sequences are SSHAT and FNYEAQ (reference sequence). The CDR3 consists of 12 residues. The chain's CDR3 is CASSEGRETQYF. The CDR3 DNA follows: TGTGCTAGCAGCGAGGGAAGGGAGACCCAGTACTTC.

The rearrangement joins TRBV5-8 to TRBJ1-2, with 8 bases identical to TRBD1. The V and J ends lost 2 bases and 3 bases, in that order; junction bases with no gene match: 6. Germline V lookup: CDR1 SGHTS, CDR2 YDEGEE. The CDR3 is 15 residues long. The CDR3 sequence is CASSLQGEEYYGYTF. The CDR3 DNA follows: TGTGCCAGCAGCTTACAGGGGGAGGAATACTATGGCTACACCTTC.

V gene TRBV2 combines with J gene TRBJ2-2; TRBD2 matches 11 bases. CDR3 size: 20 residues. The germline V gene has CDR1 SNHLY and CDR2 FYNNEI. Trimming cost V 3 bases and J 4 bases; bases outside gene matches: 16. The CDR3 DNA is TGTGCCAGCAGTGAGTCCCGACTAGCGGGAATCTTTCAGGGCACCGGGGAGCTGTTTTTT. It translates to CASSESRLAGIFQGTGELFF.